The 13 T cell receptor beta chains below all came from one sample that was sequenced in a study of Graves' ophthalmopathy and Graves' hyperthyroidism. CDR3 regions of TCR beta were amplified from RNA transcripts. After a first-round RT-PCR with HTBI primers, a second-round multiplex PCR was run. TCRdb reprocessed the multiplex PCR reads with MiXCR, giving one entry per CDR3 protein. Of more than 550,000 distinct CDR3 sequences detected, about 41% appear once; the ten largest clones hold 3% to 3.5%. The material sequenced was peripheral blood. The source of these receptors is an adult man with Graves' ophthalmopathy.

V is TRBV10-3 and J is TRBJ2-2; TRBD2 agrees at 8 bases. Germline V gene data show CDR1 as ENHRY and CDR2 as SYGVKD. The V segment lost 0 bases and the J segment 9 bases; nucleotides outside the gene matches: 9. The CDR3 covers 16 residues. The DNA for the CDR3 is TGTGCCATCAGTGAGTCTGTGACTAGCGAGTCTCGGGAGCTGTTTTTT. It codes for CAISESVTSESRELFF.

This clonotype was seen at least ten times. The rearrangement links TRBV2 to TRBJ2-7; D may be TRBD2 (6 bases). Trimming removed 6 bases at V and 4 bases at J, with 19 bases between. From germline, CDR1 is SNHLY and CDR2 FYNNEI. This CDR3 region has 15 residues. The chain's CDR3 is CASRGGISPGYEQYF. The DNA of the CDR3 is TGTGCCAGCAGAGGAGGGATCTCTCCAGGATACGAGCAGTACTTC.

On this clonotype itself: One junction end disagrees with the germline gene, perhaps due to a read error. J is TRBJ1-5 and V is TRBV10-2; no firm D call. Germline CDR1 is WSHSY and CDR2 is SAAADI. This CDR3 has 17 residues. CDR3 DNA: TGCGCCAGCCGTGAAGCTAGCACCCATTATAGCAATCAGCCCCAGCATTTT. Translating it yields CASREASTHYSNQPQHF.

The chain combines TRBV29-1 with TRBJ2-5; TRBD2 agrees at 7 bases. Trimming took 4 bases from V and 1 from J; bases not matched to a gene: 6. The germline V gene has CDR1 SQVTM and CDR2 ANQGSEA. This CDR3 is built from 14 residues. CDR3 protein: CSVASGMFQETQYF. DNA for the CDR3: TGCAGCGTTGCCAGCGGGATGTTCCAAGAGACCCAGTACTTC.

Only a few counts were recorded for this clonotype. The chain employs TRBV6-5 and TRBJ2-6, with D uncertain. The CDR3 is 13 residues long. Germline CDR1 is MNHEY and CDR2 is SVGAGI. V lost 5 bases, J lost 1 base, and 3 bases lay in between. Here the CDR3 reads CASSKSGANVLTF. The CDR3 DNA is TGTGCCAGCAGTAAATCTGGGGCCAACGTCCTGACTTTC.

CDR3 loop: CAISGRGNGYTF. The CDR3 DNA reads TGTGCCATCAGTGGAAGGGGGAATGGCTACACCTTC. The chain has TRBV10-3 and TRBJ1-2, with D maybe TRBD1 (6 bases). The V and J ends lost 4 bases and 6 bases respectively, with 9 bases between them. This CDR3 contains 12 residues. Germline CDR1 reads ENHRY; CDR2 reads SYGVKD.

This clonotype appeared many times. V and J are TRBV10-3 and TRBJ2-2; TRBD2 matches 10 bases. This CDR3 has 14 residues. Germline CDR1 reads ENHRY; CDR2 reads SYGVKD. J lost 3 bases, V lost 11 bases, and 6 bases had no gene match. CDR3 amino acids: CASASGSDTGELFF. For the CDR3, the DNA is TGTGCCTCCGCTAGCGGGAGTGACACCGGGGAGCTGTTTTTT.

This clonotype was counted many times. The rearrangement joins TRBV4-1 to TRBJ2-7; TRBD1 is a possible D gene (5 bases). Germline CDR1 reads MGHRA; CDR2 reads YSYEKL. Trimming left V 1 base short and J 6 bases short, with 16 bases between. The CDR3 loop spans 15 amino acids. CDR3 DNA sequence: TGCGCCAGCAGCCAAGTTGGGGCCGTCCTTGGCGAGCAGTACTTC. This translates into CASSQVGAVLGEQYF.

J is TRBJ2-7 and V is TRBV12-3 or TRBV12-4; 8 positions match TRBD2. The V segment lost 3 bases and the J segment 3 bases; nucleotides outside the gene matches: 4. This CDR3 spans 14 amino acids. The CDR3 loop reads CASSFFGRDYEQYF. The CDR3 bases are TGTGCCAGCAGTTTCTTCGGGAGGGACTACGAGCAGTACTTC.

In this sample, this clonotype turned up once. The DNA for the CDR3 is TGTGCCACCAGTGATCCGGGGACTGCTGATTCACCCCTCCACTTT. Translation gives CATSDPGTADSPLHF. The chain links TRBV24-1 to TRBJ1-6; a weak D match, TRBD1 (5 bases). This CDR3 comprises 15 residues. Germline CDR1 and CDR2: KGHDR and SFDVKD. The V end was cut by 3 bases, the J end by 8 bases, with 13 bases between.

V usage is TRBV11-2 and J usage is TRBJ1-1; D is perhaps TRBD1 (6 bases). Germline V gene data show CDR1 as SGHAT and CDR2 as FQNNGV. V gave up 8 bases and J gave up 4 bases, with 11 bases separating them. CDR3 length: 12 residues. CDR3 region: CASHTGFTEAFF. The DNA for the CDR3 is TGTGCCAGCCACACAGGGTTCACTGAAGCTTTCTTT. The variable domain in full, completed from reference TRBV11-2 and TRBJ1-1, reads EAGVAQSPRYKIIEKRQSVAFWCNPISGHATLYWYQQILGQGPKLLIQFQNNGVVDDSQLPKDRFSAERLKGVDSTLKIQPAKLEDSAVYLCASHTGFTEAFFGQGTRLTVV.

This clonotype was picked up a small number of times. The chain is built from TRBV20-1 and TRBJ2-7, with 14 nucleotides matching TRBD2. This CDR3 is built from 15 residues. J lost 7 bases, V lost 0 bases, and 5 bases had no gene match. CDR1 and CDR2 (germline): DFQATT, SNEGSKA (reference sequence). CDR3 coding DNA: TGCAGTGCTAGAGATGGGACTAGCGGGAGACGAGAGCAGTACTTC. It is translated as CSARDGTSGRREQYF.

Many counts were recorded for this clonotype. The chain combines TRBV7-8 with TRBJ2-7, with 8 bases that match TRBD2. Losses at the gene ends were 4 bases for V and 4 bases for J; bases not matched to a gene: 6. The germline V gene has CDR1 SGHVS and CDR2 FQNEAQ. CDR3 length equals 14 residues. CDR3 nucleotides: TGTGCCAGCAGCTCAAGCGGGAGTCTTTACGAGCAGTACTTC. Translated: CASSSSGSLYEQYF.